Listed here are 12 T cell receptor beta chains from one sample, sequenced in a study of blood T cell repertoires in COVID-19. Assay used: immunoSEQ multiplex PCR; TCRdb lists only in-frame clones, some missing. The table shows 120,000 or so clones, with about 88% occurring only once. The sample consisted of peripheral blood. The receptors were gathered from an elderly woman with acute or convalescent COVID-19.

This clone has a single count. The chain recombines TRBV2 with TRBJ1-5; D perhaps matches TRBD1 (6 bases). Deletions cut 6 bases from V and 6 bases from J, with 15 bases between. The length of the CDR3 is 14 residues. Germline values: CDR1 SNHLY, CDR2 FYNNEI. CDR3 sequence: CASSIGGQGQPQHF. DNA for the CDR3: TGTGCCAGCAGCATCGGGGGGCAGGGTCAGCCCCAGCATTTT.

This chain links TRBV3-1 (or the pseudogene TRBV3-2) with TRBJ2-6; possibly TRBD1 for D (6 bases). CDR3 size: 15 residues. Germline loops: CDR1 LGHDT, CDR2 YNNKEL (reference sequence). The V and J ends lost 6 bases and 1 base respectively, with 10 bases between them. The chain's CDR3 is CASSQGQSGANVLTF. The CDR3 DNA follows: TGTGCCAGCAGTCAGGGGCAGTCTGGGGCCAACGTCCTGACTTTC.

The V gene is TRBV18, the J gene TRBJ1-2, with D possibly matching TRBD1 (5 bases). Trimming took 2 bases from V and 0 from J, leaving 10 bases between them. Germline CDR1 reads KGHSH; CDR2 reads LQKENI. The CDR3 runs 15 residues. The CDR3 spells CASSPSRVTNYGYTF. In DNA, the CDR3 is TGTGCCAGCTCACCAAGCAGGGTCACTAACTATGGCTACACCTTC.

The V gene is TRBV5-1, the J gene TRBJ1-1; D call uncertain. Per the germline V gene, CDR1 is SGHRS and CDR2 is YFSETQ. Trimming took off 0 bases at V and 4 bases at J, with 10 bases between the two ends. The CDR3 is 14 residues long. The CDR3 sequence is CASSLEAGGTEAFF. The CDR3, as DNA: TGCGCCAGCAGCTTGGAGGCAGGAGGCACTGAAGCTTTCTTT.

V is TRBV2 and J is TRBJ2-5; 7 nucleotides match TRBD1. V dropped 6 bases and J dropped 4; count of bases not matched to a gene: 5. The CDR3 spans 13 residues. Germline CDR1 reads SNHLY; CDR2 reads FYNNEI. The CDR3 reads CASRRGGGETQYF. CDR3 sequence (DNA): TGTGCCAGCAGGAGAGGGGGCGGAGAGACCCAGTACTTC.

The chain carries TRBV20-1 and TRBJ2-1, with a tentative D call TRBD2 (6 bases). This CDR3 contains 10 residues. Germline CDR1 DFQATT, CDR2 SNEGSKA (reference sequence). The V gene lost 6 bases and the J gene lost 10 bases, with 10 bases spanning the gap. CDR3 nucleotide sequence: TGCAGTGCAAAAAGCGGGGAGCAGTTCTTC. This codes for CSAKSGEQFF.

The chain employs TRBV19 and TRBJ2-1, with 11 bases lining up with TRBD2. The CDR3 is made up of 15 amino acids. The trim removed 10 bases at V and 7 bases at J, leaving 12 bases unmatched. Germline-derived CDR1 and CDR2 are LNHDA and SQIVND (reference sequence). The CDR3 protein is CATGALAGGLNEQFF. The CDR3 bases are TGTGCCACGGGCGCCCTAGCGGGAGGTCTTAATGAGCAGTTCTTC.

V usage is TRBV5-1 and J usage is TRBJ1-4; D is possibly TRBD1 (5 bases). CDR3 length: 14 residues. The V end was cut by 0 bases, the J end by 8 bases, with 11 bases between. CDR1 and CDR2 (germline): SGHRS, YFSETQ. The CDR3 nucleotides read TGCGCCAGCAGCTTGGGTGGGGCCGGGGAAAAACTGTTTTTT. This codes for CASSLGGAGEKLFF.

This clone was seen once. The chain recombines TRBV12-2 with TRBJ1-6. TRBV12-2 constitutes a pseudogene. The length of the CDR3 is 14 residues. The DNA of the CDR3 is TGTGCAAGTCGTAGGAGCTCCTATAATTCACCCCTCCACTTT. Amino acids: CASRRSSYNSPLHF.

The chain has TRBV28 and TRBJ1-5, with D uncertain. The germline CDR1 and CDR2 sequences are MDHEN and SYDVKM. V was shortened by 2 bases and J by 0 bases, with 11 bases between the two germline ends. The CDR3 is 16 residues long. The DNA of the CDR3 is TGTGCCAGCAGTTTAAGTGACATCGATAGCAATCAGCCCCAGCATTTT. This gives the protein CASSLSDIDSNQPQHF.

This clone was seen only once. The chain is built from TRBV19 and TRBJ1-2; the D gene is possibly TRBD1 (5 bases). V was clipped by 3 bases and J by 2 bases, with 10 bases between them. The length of the CDR3 is 14 residues. Germline V gene lookup returns CDR1 LNHDA and CDR2 SQIVND (reference sequence). The CDR3 sequence is CASSILAGNYGYTF. The DNA for the CDR3 is TGTGCCAGTAGTATCCTGGCAGGGAACTATGGCTACACCTTC.

This clone was picked up a small number of times. The V and J genes are TRBV7-9 and TRBJ2-1; 8 bases are shared with TRBD2. The trim removed 1 base at V and 10 bases at J, leaving 15 bases unmatched. The germline CDR1 and CDR2 sequences are SEHNR and FQNEAQ (reference sequence). The CDR3 contains 17 residues. CDR3 sequence reads: CASSLVASGSKGGEQFF. CDR3 bases: TGTGCCAGCAGCTTAGTTGCGAGCGGGAGCAAGGGCGGGGAGCAGTTCTTC.